A selection of T cell receptor beta chains follows, all from one sample in a study of blood T cells in healthy people across ages. TCRdb processed the 5' RACE reads anew with MiXCR; each CDR3 protein has one entry. The sample contains 550,000 to 700,000 distinct CDR3 sequences, 27% of which appear only once. Material: blood. These receptors all stem from a woman in her 70s in good health. The CDR3 runs from the conserved cysteine through the conserved F or W. The D gene is left open where the match is weak. Part of the rows lack a size; the others show once, few, many or a class for expanded clones.

j_call clone_size v_call d_call cdr3_aa cdr3_nt
TRBJ1-1 NA TRBV7-2 NA CASSLWGGGALAAFF TGTGCCAGCAGCTTATGGGGGGGGGGCGCGTTGGCAGCTTTCTTT
TRBJ1-6 once TRBV11-3 TRBD1 CASSLGGTGAGNSPLHF TGTGCCAGCAGCTTAGGCGGGACAGGGGCAGGGAATTCACCCCTCCACTTT
TRBJ2-1 NA TRBV6-5 NA CASSYSGNVGSYNEQFF TGTGCCAGCAGTTACTCGGGGAATGTCGGCTCCTACAATGAGCAGTTCTTC
TRBJ1-4 NA TRBV7-9 NA CASSPLTLKANEKLFF TGTGCCAGCAGCCCACTTACCCTGAAGGCTAATGAAAAACTGTTTTTT
TRBJ1-2 few TRBV7-2 NA CASNPGQRNNYTF TGTGCCAGCAACCCCGGCCAGAGAAATAACTACACCTTC
TRBJ2-5 many TRBV6-2/TRBV6-3 TRBD2 CASATGGAGYLQETQYF TGTGCCAGCGCTACAGGCGGAGCGGGGTACCTCCAAGAGACCCAGTACTTC
TRBJ2-3 many TRBV20-1 NA CSARDRQRGSDTQYF TGCAGTGCTAGAGACCGACAGAGGGGCTCGGATACGCAGTATTTT
TRBJ1-2 NA TRBV30 NA CAGGSLYGYTF TGTGCCGGGGGCAGCCTTTATGGCTACACCTTC
TRBJ1-1 NA TRBV5-1 NA CASSFPDAGAEAFF TGCGCCAGCAGCTTCCCAGATGCCGGGGCTGAAGCTTTCTTT
TRBJ1-1 NA TRBV20-1 NA CSARDGMNTEAFF TGCAGTGCTAGAGATGGCATGAACACTGAAGCTTTCTTT
TRBJ1-1 NA TRBV7-6 TRBD1 CARRRDRNTEAFF TGTGCCCGCAGAAGGGACAGGAACACTGAAGCTTTCTTT
TRBJ2-4 NA TRBV20-1 NA CSAHPDFKGQSIQYF TGCAGTGCTCACCCGGACTTTAAAGGACAGAGCATTCAGTACTTC
TRBJ2-7 many TRBV11-2 NA CASSPDRTYEQYF TGTGCCAGCAGCCCAGACAGAACCTACGAGCAGTACTTC
TRBJ1-4 NA TRBV19 TRBD1 CASSTPGDSDNEKLFF TGTGCCAGTAGTACCCCCGGGGACAGCGATAATGAAAAACTGTTTTTT
TRBJ2-1 NA TRBV7-3 TRBD2 CASSTLAGGLDEQFF TGTGCCAGCAGCACGCTAGCGGGGGGACTCGATGAGCAGTTCTTC
TRBJ2-5 NA TRBV20-1 TRBD2 CSAPSPLAGSETQYF TGCAGTGCCCCCTCCCCGCTAGCGGGGTCAGAGACCCAGTACTTC
TRBJ1-4 NA TRBV20-1 NA CSAHAPAATNEKLFF TGCAGTGCCCACGCCCCAGCGGCGACTAATGAAAAACTGTTTTTT
TRBJ1-1 NA TRBV12-3/TRBV12-4 NA CASTIRDKNTEAFF TGTGCCAGCACCATTCGGGACAAGAACACTGAAGCTTTCTTT
TRBJ2-1 few TRBV6-2/TRBV6-3 TRBD2 CASRLGLAGSWEQFF TGTGCCAGCAGACTCGGACTAGCGGGGAGCTGGGAGCAGTTCTTC
TRBJ2-5 NA TRBV6-2/TRBV6-3 TRBD2 CASAAGGQETQYF TGTGCCAGCGCTGCGGGGGGACAAGAGACCCAGTACTTC
TRBJ2-5 NA TRBV6-5 NA CASSPAGTETQYF TGTGCCAGCAGCCCCGCCGGAACGGAGACCCAGTACTTC
TRBJ2-3 few TRBV20-1 TRBD1 CSAPGQGHDTQYF TGCAGTGCCCCGGGACAGGGGCATGATACGCAGTATTTT
TRBJ2-1 NA TRBV7-2 NA CAIEGLLGSNEQFF TGTGCCATCGAAGGCTTGCTGGGGAGCAATGAGCAGTTCTTC
TRBJ1-2 few TRBV27 NA CASSPRDTMGSNGYTF TGTGCCAGCAGTCCTCGGGACACCATGGGATCGAATGGCTACACCTTC
TRBJ2-5 few TRBV4-1 NA CASSQEWEVAGKEKTQYF TGCGCCAGCAGCCAAGAATGGGAGGTAGCAGGAAAAGAAAAGACCCAGTACTTC
TRBJ1-2 NA TRBV4-2 NA CASSQGDSGLNYGYTF TGTGCCAGCAGCCAAGGCGATTCCGGCTTAAACTATGGCTACACCTTC
TRBJ2-2 few TRBV24-1 NA CATSDRATGAGELFF TGTGCCACCAGTGACAGGGCAACCGGGGCCGGGGAGCTGTTTTTT
TRBJ1-4 NA TRBV7-6 NA CASSPLEVGLTNEKLFF TGTGCCAGCAGCCCACTCGAAGTAGGGCTAACTAATGAAAAACTGTTTTTT